A selection of T cell receptor beta chains follows, all from one sample in a study of T-cell reconstitution after alpha-beta-depleted transplantation in children. TCRdb called the PCR reads again in MiXCR, with one record for every CDR3 protein. The sample carries around 100,000 distinct CDR3 sequences, over 6% recorded once. The sequences come from PBMCs, collected before TCRalphabeta/CD19-depleted stem cell transplant. The receptors derive from a boy aged 2 to 9 with acute lymphoblastic leukemia, due to receive a stem cell transplant. Each CDR3 is given with its conserved first and last residue. The order of the fields is J gene, clone size, D gene, V gene, CDR3 protein, CDR3 DNA. D genes are given only for firm matches. For some rows the clone size is stated as once, few or many, or as a class when expanded; others skip it.

TRBJ1-2 many . TRBV5-4 CASSHRSAFQGYTF TGTGCCAGCAGCCATCGGTCAGCGTTCCAGGGCTACACCTTC
TRBJ1-1 few TRBD1 TRBV20-1 CSALQGLVTEAFF TGCAGTGCCCTACAGGGGTTGGTGACTGAAGCTTTCTTT
TRBJ2-1 many TRBD2 TRBV5-6 CASSVSSGSYNEQFF TGTGCCAGCAGCGTCTCTAGCGGGTCCTACAATGAGCAGTTCTTC
TRBJ2-1 . . TRBV7-9 CASSPPQASSYNEQFF TGTGCCAGCAGCCCCCCGCAAGCGAGCTCCTACAATGAGCAGTTCTTC
TRBJ2-7 many . TRBV28 CASSLREGSSEQYF TGTGCCAGCAGTTTGAGAGAGGGTTCCTCCGAGCAGTACTTC
TRBJ2-5 many . TRBV12-3/TRBV12-4 CASSLRGQPNQETQYF TGTGCCAGCAGTTTAAGGGGCCAGCCCAACCAAGAGACCCAGTACTTC
TRBJ1-1 . . TRBV4-1 CASSQVDLGFRRTEAFF TGCGCCAGCAGCCAAGTAGATTTGGGGTTCCGGCGAACTGAAGCTTTCTTT
TRBJ1-4 many TRBD1 TRBV20-1 CSAFNRGSDEKLFF TGCAGTGCTTTTAACAGGGGCTCCGATGAAAAACTGTTTTTT
TRBJ1-1 many . TRBV29-1 CSGLGAGMNTEAFF TGCAGCGGGCTGGGGGCGGGAATGAACACTGAAGCTTTCTTT
TRBJ1-4 . TRBD1 TRBV7-9 CASRRARDRGEKLFF TGTGCCAGCAGGCGTGCCCGGGACAGGGGAGAAAAACTGTTTTTT
TRBJ1-1 few . TRBV5-1 CASTLWGPDTEAFF TGCGCCAGCACCCTGTGGGGGCCGGACACTGAAGCTTTCTTT
TRBJ2-3 many . TRBV20-1 CSASLYSSFTDTQYF TGCAGTGCTAGTCTATACTCCTCTTTCACAGATACGCAGTATTTT
TRBJ2-7 few TRBD2 TRBV7-2 CASSSAPGLTGGGKQYF TGTGCCAGCAGCTCCGCGCCCGGCTTAACGGGGGGTGGAAAGCAGTACTTC
TRBJ1-6 few . TRBV4-3 CASSHQGRDSPLHF TGCGCCAGCAGCCACCAGGGCAGGGATTCACCCCTCCACTTT
TRBJ2-5 few TRBD1 TRBV7-7 CASSWDRGQGETQYF TGTGCCAGCAGCTGGGACAGGGGGCAAGGGGAGACCCAGTACTTC
TRBJ2-3 . TRBD2 TRBV11-3 CASSPSGTSGTDTQYF TGTGCCAGCAGCCCATCCGGGACTAGCGGCACAGATACGCAGTATTTT
TRBJ1-1 few TRBD1 TRBV12-3/TRBV12-4 CASSFDRGADTEAFF TGTGCCAGCAGTTTCGACAGGGGAGCGGACACTGAAGCTTTCTTT
TRBJ1-2 many . TRBV12-3/TRBV12-4 CASRNSYGYTF TGTGCCAGCAGAAACAGCTATGGCTACACCTTC
TRBJ2-3 few TRBD1 TRBV10-1 CASSDTGAPGDTQYF TGCGCCAGCAGTGACACAGGGGCCCCAGGGGATACGCAGTATTTT